This T cell receptor beta chain came from a study of cytomegalovirus exposure and HLA in healthy donors. Study summary: Of all 370 or so donors who were genotyped, 75% to 85% belonged to the Caucasian-associated ancestry cluster.

Findings and limits, study-wide: Many donors carried some public TCRs, although rarity characterized most TCR sequences. In a later analysis, across HLA loci, associated TCR counts were highest for DRB1, lowest for HLA-C. When a later analysis compared HLA-associated TCR beta chains with equally common others, the HLA-associated chains turned out to be more clonally expanded and to have lower generation probabilities.

The PCR employed 60 Vbeta primers together with 13 Jbeta primers. Clones were sequenced by immunoSEQ multiplex PCR, and TCRdb holds only the in-frame ones, with some missing. This sample contains about 100,000 clones. The CDR3 length is 16 residues. CDR1 is SNHLY, CDR2 FYNNEI, per germline. Trimming removed 11 bases at V and 0 bases at J, with 22 bases between. Regarding this clone: Its antigen is not known.

V and J are TRBV2 and TRBJ1-1; D is possibly TRBD1 (6 bases). The sequence was obtained from a girl aged 5 to 17 in good health and CMV-seropositive. Sequencing input: PBMCs. The CDR3 nucleotides are TGTGCCGGTTCACAGGGCCGGGGCCAAATGAACACTGAAGCTTTCTTT. This translates into CAGSQGRGQMNTEAFF.